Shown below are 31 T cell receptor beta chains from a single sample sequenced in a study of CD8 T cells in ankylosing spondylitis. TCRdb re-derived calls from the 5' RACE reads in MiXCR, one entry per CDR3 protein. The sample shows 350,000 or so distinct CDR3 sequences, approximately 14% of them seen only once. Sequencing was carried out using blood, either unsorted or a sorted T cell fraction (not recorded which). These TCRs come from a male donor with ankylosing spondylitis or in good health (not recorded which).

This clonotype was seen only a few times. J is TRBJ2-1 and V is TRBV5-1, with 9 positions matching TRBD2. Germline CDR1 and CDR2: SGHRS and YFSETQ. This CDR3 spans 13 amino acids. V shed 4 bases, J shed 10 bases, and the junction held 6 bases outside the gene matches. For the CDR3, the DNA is TGCGCCAGCAGCCGACGAGCGGGGGGCGAGCAGTTCTTC. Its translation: CASSRRAGGEQFF.

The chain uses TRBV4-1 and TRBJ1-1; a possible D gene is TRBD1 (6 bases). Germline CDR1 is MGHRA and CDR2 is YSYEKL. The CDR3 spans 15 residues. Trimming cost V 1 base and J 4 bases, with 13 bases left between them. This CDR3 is CASSQAQGRSTEAFF. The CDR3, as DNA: TGCGCCAGCAGCCAAGCACAGGGACGGAGCACTGAAGCTTTCTTT.

CDR3 bases: TGTGCCAGCAGAGGACAGGGTGGACAAGAGACCCAGTACTTC. Protein: CASRGQGGQETQYF. V is TRBV6-1 and J is TRBJ2-5, with 8 bases matching TRBD1. The CDR3 is made up of 14 amino acids. Looked up from germline, CDR1 is MNHNS and CDR2 is SASEGT. V lost 6 bases and J lost 2; bases outside the gene matches: 5.

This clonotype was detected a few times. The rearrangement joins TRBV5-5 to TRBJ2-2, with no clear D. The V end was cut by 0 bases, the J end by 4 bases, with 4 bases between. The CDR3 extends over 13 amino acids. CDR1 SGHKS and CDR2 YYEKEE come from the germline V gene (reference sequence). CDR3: CASSLVTTGELFF. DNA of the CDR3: TGTGCCAGCAGCTTGGTAACCACCGGGGAGCTGTTTTTT.

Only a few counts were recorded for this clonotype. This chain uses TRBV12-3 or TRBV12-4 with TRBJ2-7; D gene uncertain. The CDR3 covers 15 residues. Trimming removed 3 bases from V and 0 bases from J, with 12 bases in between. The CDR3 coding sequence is TGTGCCAGCAGTTTCTTCGTTGGGTTCTCCTACGAGCAGTACTTC. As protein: CASSFFVGFSYEQYF.

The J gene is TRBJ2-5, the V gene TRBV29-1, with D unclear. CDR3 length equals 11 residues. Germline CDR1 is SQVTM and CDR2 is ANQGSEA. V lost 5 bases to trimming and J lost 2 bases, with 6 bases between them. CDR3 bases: TGCAGCGTTCAGATTCAAGAGACCCAGTACTTC. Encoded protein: CSVQIQETQYF.

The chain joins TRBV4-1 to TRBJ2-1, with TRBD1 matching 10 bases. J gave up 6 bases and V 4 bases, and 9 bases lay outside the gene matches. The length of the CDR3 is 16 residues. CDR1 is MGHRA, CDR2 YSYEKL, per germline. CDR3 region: CASSRIRDRGSNEQFF. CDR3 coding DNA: TGCGCCAGCAGCCGAATCCGGGACAGGGGAAGCAATGAGCAGTTCTTC.

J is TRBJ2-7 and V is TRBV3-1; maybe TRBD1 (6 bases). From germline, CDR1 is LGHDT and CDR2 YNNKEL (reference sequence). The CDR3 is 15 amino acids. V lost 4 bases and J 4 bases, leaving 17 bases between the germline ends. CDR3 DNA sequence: TGTGCCAGCAGCCTCGTTGCGTCAGGGGTATACGAGCAGTACTTC. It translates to CASSLVASGVYEQYF.

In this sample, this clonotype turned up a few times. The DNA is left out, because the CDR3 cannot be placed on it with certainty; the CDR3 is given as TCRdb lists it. This CDR3 reads CAISSSGVAEPYNEQFF. V and J are TRBV10-3 and TRBJ2-1; the table assigns TRBD1, which was not confirmed against the DNA. With termini counted, the CDR3 has 17 amino acids. CDR1 is ENHRY, CDR2 SYGVKD, per germline.

The CDR3 region has the DNA TGTGCCAGCAGCCACGCAGTTGGGGGATCTGGCTACACCTTC. Its translation is CASSHAVGGSGYTF. J is TRBJ1-2 and V is TRBV14, with a tentative D call TRBD1 (5 bases). V lost 3 bases and J 7 bases, leaving 15 bases between the germline ends. Germline V CDR1 and CDR2: SGHDN, FVKESK. This CDR3 has 14 residues.

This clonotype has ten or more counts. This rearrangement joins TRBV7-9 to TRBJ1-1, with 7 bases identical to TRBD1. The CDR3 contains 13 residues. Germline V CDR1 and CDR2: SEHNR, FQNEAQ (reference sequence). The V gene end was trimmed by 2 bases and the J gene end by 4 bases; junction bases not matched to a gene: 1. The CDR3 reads CASSLRQGTEAFF. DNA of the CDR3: TGTGCCAGCAGCTTAAGACAGGGCACTGAAGCTTTCTTT.

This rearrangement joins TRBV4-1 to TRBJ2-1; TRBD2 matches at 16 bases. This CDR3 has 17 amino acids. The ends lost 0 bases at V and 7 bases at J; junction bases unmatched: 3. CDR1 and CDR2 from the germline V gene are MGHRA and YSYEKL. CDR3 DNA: TGCGCCAGCAGCCAAGAGGGGACTAGCGGGAGGGCGAATGAGCAGTTCTTC. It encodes CASSQEGTSGRANEQFF.

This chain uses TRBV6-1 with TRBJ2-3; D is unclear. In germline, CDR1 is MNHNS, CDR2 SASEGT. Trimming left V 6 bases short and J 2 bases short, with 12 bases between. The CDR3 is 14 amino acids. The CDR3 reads CASSRQSLTDTQYF. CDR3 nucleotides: TGTGCCAGCAGCCGTCAGAGTCTCACAGATACGCAGTATTTT.

This CDR3 reads CASSYFAGHYNEQFF. Written as DNA, the CDR3 is TGTGCCAGCAGTTACTTTGCGGGGCACTACAATGAGCAGTTCTTC. The rearrangement uses TRBV6-5 and TRBJ2-1; weak D call: TRBD2 (6 bases). The CDR3 length is 15 residues. Looked up from germline, CDR1 is MNHEY and CDR2 is SVGAGI. Trimming removed 1 base at V and 3 bases at J, with 10 bases between.

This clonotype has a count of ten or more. CDR3 residues: CASSLGVAGVNIQYF. The DNA of the CDR3 is TGTGCCAGCAGTTTGGGGGTAGCGGGGGTAAACATTCAGTACTTC. This chain joins TRBV12-3 or TRBV12-4 and TRBJ2-4; 9 positions match TRBD2. There are 15 residues in the CDR3. Trimming took 3 bases from V and 6 from J; bases not matched to a gene: 6.

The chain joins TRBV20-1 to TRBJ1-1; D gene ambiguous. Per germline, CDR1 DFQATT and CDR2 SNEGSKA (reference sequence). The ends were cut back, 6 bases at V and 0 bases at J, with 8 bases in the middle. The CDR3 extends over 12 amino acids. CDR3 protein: CSAFRMNTEAFF. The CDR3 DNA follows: TGCAGTGCGTTCCGGATGAACACTGAAGCTTTCTTT.

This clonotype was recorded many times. The DNA for the CDR3 is TGTGCCAGCAGCTTAAGAGCACAGGGAAGTTTCGAGACCCAGTACTTC. Its protein product is CASSLRAQGSFETQYF. This rearrangement joins TRBV11-2 to TRBJ2-5, with D maybe TRBD1 (6 bases). CDR3 length equals 16 residues. CDR1 SGHAT and CDR2 FQNNGV come from the germline V gene. Trimming cost V 2 bases and J 5 bases, with 18 bases left between them.

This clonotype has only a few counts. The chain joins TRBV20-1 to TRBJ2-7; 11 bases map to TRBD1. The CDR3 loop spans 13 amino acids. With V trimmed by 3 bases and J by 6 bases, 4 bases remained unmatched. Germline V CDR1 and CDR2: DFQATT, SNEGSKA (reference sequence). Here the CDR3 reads CSARTGTGGEQYF. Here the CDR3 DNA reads TGCAGTGCTAGGACCGGGACAGGGGGCGAGCAGTACTTC.

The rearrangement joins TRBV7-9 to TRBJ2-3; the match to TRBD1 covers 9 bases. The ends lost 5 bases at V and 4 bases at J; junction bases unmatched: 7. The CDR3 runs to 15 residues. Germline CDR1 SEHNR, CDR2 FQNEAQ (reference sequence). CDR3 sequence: CASSVTGGESDTQYF. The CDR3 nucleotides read TGTGCCAGCAGCGTAACAGGGGGCGAGTCAGATACGCAGTATTTT. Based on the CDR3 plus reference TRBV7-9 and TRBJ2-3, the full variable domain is DTGVSQNPRHKITKRGQNVTFRCDPISEHNRLYWYRQTLGQGPEFLTYFQNEAQLEKSRLLSDRFSAERPKGSFSTLEIQRTEQGDSAMYLCASSVTGGESDTQYFGPGTRLTVL.

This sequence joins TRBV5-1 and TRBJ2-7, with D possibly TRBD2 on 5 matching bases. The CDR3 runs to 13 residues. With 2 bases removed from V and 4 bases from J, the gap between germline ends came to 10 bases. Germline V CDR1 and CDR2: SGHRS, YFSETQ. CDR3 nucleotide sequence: TGCGCCAGCAGCTTTTCTAGCAGGTACGAGCAGTACTTC. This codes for CASSFSSRYEQYF.

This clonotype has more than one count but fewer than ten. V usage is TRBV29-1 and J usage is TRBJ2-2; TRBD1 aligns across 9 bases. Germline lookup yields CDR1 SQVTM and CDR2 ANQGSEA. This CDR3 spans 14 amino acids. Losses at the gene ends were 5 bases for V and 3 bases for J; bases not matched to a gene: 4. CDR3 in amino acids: CSVRTGGDTGELFF. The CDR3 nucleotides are TGCAGCGTTAGAACAGGGGGCGACACCGGGGAGCTGTTTTTT.

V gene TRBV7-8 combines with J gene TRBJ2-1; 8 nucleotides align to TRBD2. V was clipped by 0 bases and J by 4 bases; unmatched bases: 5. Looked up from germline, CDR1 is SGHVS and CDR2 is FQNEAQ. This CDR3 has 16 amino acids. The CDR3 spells CASSLAPGLEYNEQFF. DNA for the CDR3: TGTGCCAGCAGCTTAGCCCCGGGACTAGAATACAATGAGCAGTTCTTC.

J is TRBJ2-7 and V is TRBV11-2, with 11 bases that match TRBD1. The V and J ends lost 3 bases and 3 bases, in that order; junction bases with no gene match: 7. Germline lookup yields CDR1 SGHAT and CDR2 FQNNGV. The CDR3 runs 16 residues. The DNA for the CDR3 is TGTGCCAGCAGCTTCGACTCCGGGACAGGGGGCTACGAGCAGTACTTC. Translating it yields CASSFDSGTGGYEQYF.

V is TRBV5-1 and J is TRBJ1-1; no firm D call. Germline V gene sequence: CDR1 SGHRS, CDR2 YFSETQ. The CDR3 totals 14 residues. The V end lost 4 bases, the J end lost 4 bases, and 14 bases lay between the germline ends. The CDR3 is CASSMRGVGTEAFF. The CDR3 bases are TGCGCCAGCAGCATGCGGGGTGTGGGCACTGAAGCTTTCTTT. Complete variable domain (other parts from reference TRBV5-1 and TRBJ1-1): KAGVTQTPRYLIKTRGQQVTLSCSPISGHRSVSWYQQTPGQGLQFLFEYFSETQRNKGNFPGRFSGRQFSNSRSEMNVSTLELGDSALYLCASSMRGVGTEAFFGQGTRLTVV.

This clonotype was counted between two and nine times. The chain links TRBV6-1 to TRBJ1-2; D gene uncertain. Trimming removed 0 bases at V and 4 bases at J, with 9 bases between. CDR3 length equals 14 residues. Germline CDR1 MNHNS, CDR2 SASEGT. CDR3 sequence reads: CASSEAGTFYGYTF. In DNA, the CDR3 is TGTGCCAGCAGTGAAGCGGGCACGTTCTATGGCTACACCTTC.

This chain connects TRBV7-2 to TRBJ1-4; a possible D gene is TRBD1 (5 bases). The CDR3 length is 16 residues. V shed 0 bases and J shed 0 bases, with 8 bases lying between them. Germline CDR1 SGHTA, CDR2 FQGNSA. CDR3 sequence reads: CASSLAIGATNEKLFF. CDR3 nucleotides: TGTGCCAGCAGCTTAGCAATAGGGGCAACTAATGAAAAACTGTTTTTT.

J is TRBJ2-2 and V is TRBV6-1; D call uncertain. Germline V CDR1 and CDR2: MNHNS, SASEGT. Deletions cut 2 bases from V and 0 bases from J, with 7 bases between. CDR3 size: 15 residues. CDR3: CASSERSSNTGELFF. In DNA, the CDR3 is TGTGCCAGCAGTGAACGGTCCTCGAACACCGGGGAGCTGTTTTTT.

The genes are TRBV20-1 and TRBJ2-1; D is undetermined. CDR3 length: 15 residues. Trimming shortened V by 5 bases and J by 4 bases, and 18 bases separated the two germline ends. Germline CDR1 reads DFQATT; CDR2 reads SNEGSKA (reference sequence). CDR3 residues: CSAARANSDYNEQFF. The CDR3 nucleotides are TGCAGTGCTGCCCGAGCCAACAGCGATTACAATGAGCAGTTCTTC.

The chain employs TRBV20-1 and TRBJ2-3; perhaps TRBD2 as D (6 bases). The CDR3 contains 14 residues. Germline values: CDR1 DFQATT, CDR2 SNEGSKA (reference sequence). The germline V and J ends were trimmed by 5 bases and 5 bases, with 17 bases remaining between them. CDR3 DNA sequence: TGCAGTGCTCTGCGGGGCGGGGAGAAAGATACGCAGTATTTT. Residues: CSALRGGEKDTQYF.

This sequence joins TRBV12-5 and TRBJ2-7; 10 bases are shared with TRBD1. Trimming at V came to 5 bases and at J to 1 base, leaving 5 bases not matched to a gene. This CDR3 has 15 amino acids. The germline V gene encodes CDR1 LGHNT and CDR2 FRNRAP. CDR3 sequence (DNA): TGTGCTAGTGGTCCCGGACAGGGGGGGTCCTACGAGCAGTACTTC. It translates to CASGPGQGGSYEQYF.

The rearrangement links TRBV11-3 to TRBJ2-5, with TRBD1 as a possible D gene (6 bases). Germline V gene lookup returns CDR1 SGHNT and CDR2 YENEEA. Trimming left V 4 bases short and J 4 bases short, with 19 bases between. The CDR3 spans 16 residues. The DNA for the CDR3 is TGTGCCAGCAGCTCTAGACCAGGGGCATCTTCAGAGACCCAGTACTTC. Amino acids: CASSSRPGASSETQYF.